This TCR beta chain was captured in a study of control samples from healthy donors and cancer patients (TCRdb year 2020). The library relied on the immunoSEQ multiplex PCR assay. Drawn from immuneACCESS, this table holds only the in-frame rearrangements with V and J called that TCRdb kept. Clones are partly lost; checked studies trace under half to an unresolved V gene and leave the rest unexplained. The sample table shows 100,000 to 150,000 clones, and approximately 90% are seen once. 2% to 2.5% of the sample is taken by the ten largest. A note on this clone: Its antigen is unknown. Per-base qualities were not stored, and no clone one base away is much larger.

Ends trimmed: V by 5 bases, J by 4 bases; bases unmatched to a gene: 7. CDR1 MDHEN and CDR2 SYDVKM were looked up in the germline V gene. Measured from the cysteine to the phenylalanine, the CDR3 is 14 residues long. The read is trimmed to its CDR3 DNA, 42 bases read in frame from base 1. The chain is assembled from TRBV28 and TRBJ1-2; 7 bases in between match TRBD1. Input material: blood. This TCR derives from a man younger than 35 in good health. CDR3 sequence: CASSAGTESYGYTF. The base sequence is TGTGCCAGCAGTGCCGGGACAGAGAGCTATGGCTACACCTTC.